This T cell receptor (beta chain) was retrieved from a study of blood T cell repertoires in COVID-19. At the level of the study: Samples of COVID-19 (acute and convalescent) were obtained from the United States, Italy and Spain.

Produced via immunoSEQ multiplex PCR; TCRdb's table is partial and in-frame only. The profile shows tens of thousands of clones, about 70% of them singletons. Germline-derived CDR1 and CDR2 are GTSNPN and SVGIG (reference sequence). Trimming removed 4 bases from V and 2 bases from J; junction bases left unmatched: 14. The CDR3 length is 17 residues. The receptor comes from a human donor in a cohort sampled during active COVID-19. This sequence joins TRBV30 and TRBJ1-5; TRBD1 matches at 7 bases. The sample was peripheral blood. The CDR3 is CAWNKKPQGGGNQPQHF. The CDR3 DNA reads as TGTGCCTGGAATAAAAAACCTCAGGGGGGTGGCAATCAGCCCCAGCATTTT.